A selection of T cell receptor beta chains follows, all from one sample in a study of cytomegalovirus exposure and HLA in healthy donors. TCRdb's copy holds only in-frame clones and misses some; the assay was immunoSEQ multiplex PCR. The sample contains fewer than 350,000 clones, roughly 89% of which appear only once. Sequencing was done on a sample of PBMCs. These receptors were collected from a woman aged 18-29 years in good health and CMV-seronegative. The CDR3 runs from the conserved cysteine through the conserved F or W. The D gene is left open where the match is weak.

d_gene	v_gene	j_gene	CDR3aa	CDR3nt
.	TRBV5-1	TRBJ2-1	CASSHSTGTLYNEQFF	TGCGCCAGCAGCCATTCTACCGGGACACTTTACAATGAGCAGTTCTTC
.	TRBV27	TRBJ2-7	CASRRSEGYEQYF	TGTGCCAGCCGGAGAAGCGAGGGTTACGAGCAGTACTTC
.	TRBV11-3	TRBJ2-1	CASSLSSNGEQFF	TGTGCCAGCAGCCTGTCCTCGAACGGTGAGCAGTTCTTC
.	TRBV9	TRBJ1-3	CASSARADSGNTIYF	TGTGCCAGCAGCGCGAGGGCGGACTCTGGAAACACCATATATTTT
.	TRBV7-9	TRBJ2-2	CSSSPQGNTGELFF	TGTTCCAGCAGCCCCCAGGGGAACACCGGGGAGCTGTTTTTT
TRBD1	TRBV29-1	TRBJ1-1	CSVAGTGGLPDTEAFF	TGCAGCGTTGCCGGGACAGGGGGCCTTCCGGACACTGAAGCTTTCTTT
.	TRBV2	TRBJ1-4	CASSAGDSNEKLFF	TGTGCCAGCAGTGCGGGGGATTCTAATGAAAAACTGTTTTTT
TRBD1	TRBV6-1	TRBJ1-1	CASSEFGTGVTEAFF	TGTGCCAGCAGTGAATTTGGGACAGGGGTTACTGAAGCTTTCTTT
.	TRBV19	TRBJ1-6	CASSIPSQPLHF	TGTGCCAGTAGTATTCCCAGTCAACCCCTCCACTTT
.	TRBV6-5	TRBJ2-1	CASSYDWSSYNEQFF	TGTGCCAGCAGTTATGACTGGAGCTCCTACAATGAGCAGTTCTTC
TRBD2	TRBV9	TRBJ2-5	CAGSGLAGGPRETQYF	TGTGCCGGCAGCGGCCTAGCGGGGGGGCCCCGAGAGACCCAGTACTTC
.	TRBV5-1	TRBJ1-6	CASSFGAGNSPLHF	TGCGCCAGCAGCTTTGGGGCGGGAAATTCACCCCTCCACTTT
.	TRBV15	TRBJ1-6	CATSSQGRWSSYNSPLHF	TGTGCCACCAGCAGTCAGGGCCGTTGGAGCTCCTATAATTCCCCCCTCCACTTT
TRBD2	TRBV7-8	TRBJ2-7	CASNSGGGPSYEQYF	TGTGCCAGCAACTCTGGGGGGGGACCCTCCTACGAGCAGTACTTC
TRBD1	TRBV9	TRBJ1-2	CASSEGQGDGYTF	TGTGCCAGCAGCGAGGGACAGGGGGATGGCTACACCTTC
TRBD1	TRBV25-1	TRBJ2-6	CASGRGQGANVLTF	TGTGCCAGCGGCAGGGGGCAGGGGGCCAACGTCCTGACTTTC
.	TRBV4-1	TRBJ2-2	CASSPDFHTGELFF	TGCGCCAGCAGCCCGGACTTCCACACCGGGGAGCTGTTTTTT
TRBD2	TRBV7-2	TRBJ2-1	CASSLDGGGPYNEQFF	TGTGCCAGCAGCTTAGATGGCGGGGGGCCCTACAATGAGCAGTTCTTC
.	TRBV7-9	TRBJ1-6	CASQDSTSYNSPLHF	TGTGCCTCCCAGGACAGCACCTCCTATAATTCACCCCTCCACTTT
.	TRBV5-1	TRBJ1-1	CASSLDPGKTEAFF	TGCGCCAGCAGCTTGGATCCAGGGAAAACTGAAGCTTTCTTT